This T cell receptor beta chain was recovered during a study of blood T cell repertoires in COVID-19. As for the study in general: Italy, Spain and the United States were the sources of the convalescent and acute COVID-19 samples.

The V and J ends lost 2 bases and 0 bases respectively, with 9 bases between them. The germline gives CDR1 SGHTA, CDR2 FQGNSA. CDR3 length equals 15 residues. Sequenced by immunoSEQ multiplex PCR; TCRdb stores in-frame clones only, minus some. The data hold approximately 430,000 clones, with just over 85% observed a single time. Sequencing input: peripheral blood. V gene TRBV7-2 combines with J gene TRBJ2-3; the D gene is possibly TRBD2 (6 bases). The sequence came from a woman in her thirties with active or convalescent COVID-19. In DNA form, the CDR3 reads TGTGCCAGCAGCTTATCCGGGACTAGCACAGATACGCAGTATTTT. Residues: CASSLSGTSTDTQYF.